Following are 27 T cell receptor beta chains from one sample sequenced in a study of blood T cells in healthy people across ages. Together with a sample-barcoded 5' primer, a J-beta primer mix was included in a second PCR lasting about 7 to 11 cycles. Each CDR3 protein is one row after TCRdb ran MiXCR on the 5' RACE reads. The table includes roughly 800,000 distinct CDR3 sequences, 55% to 70% detected once. Material for sequencing was blood. The source of these receptors is a man in his thirties or forties in good health.

The rearrangement uses TRBV19 and TRBJ2-1, with D perhaps matching TRBD1 (6 bases). V gave up 4 bases and J gave up 3 bases, with 7 bases separating them. The germline V gene has CDR1 LNHDA and CDR2 SQIVND (reference sequence). This CDR3 spans 13 amino acids. CDR3 in amino acids: CASSKQGYNEQFF. DNA for the CDR3: TGTGCCAGTAGTAAACAGGGCTACAATGAGCAGTTCTTC.

The J gene is TRBJ2-3, the V gene TRBV29-1; D might be TRBD1 (6 bases). CDR3 length equals 13 residues. Trimming cost V 0 bases and J 10 bases, with 14 bases left between them. Germline V gene sequence: CDR1 SQVTM, CDR2 ANQGSEA. The CDR3 nucleotides are TGCAGCGTTGAAGACCCACGACAGGACGCGCAGTATTTT. Amino acid sequence: CSVEDPRQDAQYF.

This clonotype was observed a few times. This rearrangement joins TRBV27 to TRBJ1-5; TRBD1 might be the D (6 bases). Trimming stripped 5 bases from V and 3 bases from J, with 11 bases between. The CDR3 runs 14 residues. Germline CDR1 and CDR2: MNHEY and SMNVEV (reference sequence). The CDR3 here is CASSMTGFNQPQHF. In DNA, the CDR3 is TGTGCCAGCAGTATGACAGGCTTCAATCAGCCCCAGCATTTT.

This clonotype was seen only a few times. The CDR3 nucleotides are TGTGCCAGCAGCCGTGACGGGGGGGACACAGATACGCAGTATTTT. Translated, it gives CASSRDGGDTDTQYF. The chain recombines TRBV2 with TRBJ2-3; 8 bases match TRBD2. CDR1 SNHLY and CDR2 FYNNEI come from the germline V gene. V dropped 6 bases and J dropped 2; count of bases not matched to a gene: 7. The CDR3 totals 15 residues.

The chain links TRBV10-3 to TRBJ1-2, with 7 nucleotides matching TRBD1. The CDR3 has 14 amino acids. Germline assignment: CDR1 ENHRY and CDR2 SYGVKD. V gave up 3 bases and J gave up 6 bases; unmatched junction bases: 7. For the CDR3, the DNA is TGTGCCATCAGTGAAATAGACAGGGCGGATGGCTACACCTTC. Its protein is CAISEIDRADGYTF.

The chain links TRBV7-3 to TRBJ2-1, with 11 bases that match TRBD2. CDR3 size: 17 residues. The germline V gene has CDR1 SGHTA and CDR2 FQGTGA. V lost 0 bases to trimming and J lost 8 bases; unmatched junction nucleotides: 9. In DNA, the CDR3 is TGTGCCAGCAGCTTAACCCTAACTAGCGGGAGTTCCGATGAGCAGTTCTTC. This encodes CASSLTLTSGSSDEQFF.

This sequence joins TRBV6-5 and TRBJ2-7, with D perhaps matching TRBD2 (6 bases). Germline lookup yields CDR1 MNHEY and CDR2 SVGAGI. The V end was cut by 0 bases, the J end by 3 bases, with 12 bases between. The CDR3 sequence is 15 residues long. DNA for the CDR3: TGTGCCAGCAGTTACTCTGGGGGGTTGAGCTACGAGCAGTACTTC. Translation gives CASSYSGGLSYEQYF.

The rearrangement joins TRBV29-1 to TRBJ2-7; D is perhaps TRBD2 (7 bases). This CDR3 region has 12 residues. The ends were cut back, 4 bases at V and 4 bases at J, with 11 bases in the middle. Germline CDR1 is SQVTM and CDR2 is ANQGSEA. CDR3 amino acids: CSVGRGLYEQYF. CDR3 DNA sequence: TGCAGCGTTGGCAGGGGACTATACGAGCAGTACTTC.

This rearrangement joins TRBV7-9 to TRBJ2-5; no firm D call. Germline V CDR1 and CDR2: SEHNR, FQNEAQ (reference sequence). The CDR3 is 11 residues long. Between the trimmed V and J ends, which lost 10 bases and 11 bases, there was a span of 17 bases. In DNA form, the CDR3 reads TGTGCCACCAGAGACGGCAATGAGCAGTACTTC. As protein: CATRDGNEQYF.

This sequence joins TRBV6-6 and TRBJ2-3; tentative D call: TRBD2 (6 bases). The CDR3 totals 13 residues. V lost 11 bases and J lost 8, with 20 bases in between. In germline, CDR1 is MNHNY, CDR2 SVGAGI (reference sequence). The CDR3: CAGAQEGKATQYF. The CDR3 nucleotides read TGTGCCGGGGCCCAGGAGGGGAAGGCTACGCAGTATTTT.

The genes are TRBV6-2 or TRBV6-3 and TRBJ2-3; 8 nucleotides align to TRBD2. The germline V gene encodes CDR1 MNHEY and CDR2 SVGEGT. J was trimmed by 4 bases and V by 6 bases; bases with no gene match: 6. The CDR3 sequence is 14 residues long. CDR3 in DNA: TGTGCCAGCAGGGGGGCGGGGGGACCAGATACGCAGTATTTT. Protein: CASRGAGGPDTQYF.

The chain combines TRBV3-1 with TRBJ2-3; D is unresolved. The CDR3 spans 13 residues. Germline-derived CDR1 and CDR2 are LGHDT and YNNKEL (reference sequence). Trimming took 1 base from V and 10 from J, leaving 12 bases between them. The CDR3 here is CASSQALGSAQYF. The DNA for the CDR3 is TGTGCCAGCAGCCAAGCTCTGGGATCCGCGCAGTATTTT.

This clonotype was recorded a few times. The chain has TRBV7-9 and TRBJ2-3; 10 bases map to TRBD2. CDR3 length: 16 amino acids. Germline V gene sequence: CDR1 SEHNR, CDR2 FQNEAQ (reference sequence). J gave up 6 bases and V 5 bases, and 11 bases lay outside the gene matches. CDR3 loop: CASSPLAGRYTDTQYF. The CDR3 DNA sequence: TGTGCCAGCAGCCCACTAGCGGGGCGCTACACGGATACGCAGTATTTT.

In its sample, this clonotype was seen once. This sequence joins TRBV10-3 and TRBJ2-5; TRBD2 matches at 8 bases. The CDR3 totals 14 residues. Germline V CDR1 and CDR2: ENHRY, SYGVKD. The V gene end was trimmed by 8 bases and the J gene end by 5 bases; junction bases not matched to a gene: 10. The CDR3 coding sequence is TGTGCCATCGGCGGTAGCGGGGTTGGGGAGACCCAGTACTTC. Its protein is CAIGGSGVGETQYF.

This chain links TRBV10-2 with TRBJ1-5; D is undetermined. The CDR3 contains 14 residues. V was trimmed by 1 base and J by 4 bases, leaving 8 bases between them. In germline, CDR1 is WSHSY, CDR2 SAAADI. The CDR3 DNA is TGCGCCAGCAGTGAGTTAGGCAGGAATCAGCCCCAGCATTTT. Amino acids: CASSELGRNQPQHF.

This clonotype was picked up a small number of times. V gene TRBV4-2 combines with J gene TRBJ2-1, with D tentatively TRBD1 (6 bases). CDR1 and CDR2 from the germline V gene are LGHNA and YNFKEQ. This CDR3 has 19 residues. Trimming took 2 bases from V and 4 from J, leaving 24 bases between them. The CDR3 coding sequence is TGTGCCAGCAGCCAACCAATTTCACTAGGGGGATTTCTGTACAATGAGCAGTTCTTC. Residues: CASSQPISLGGFLYNEQFF.

The genes are TRBV5-1 and TRBJ1-5; a possible D gene is TRBD1 (6 bases). CDR3 size: 15 residues. Per the germline V gene, CDR1 is SGHRS and CDR2 is YFSETQ. The V end lost 4 bases, the J end lost 2 bases, and 13 bases lay between the germline ends. CDR3 region: CASSPGQTGNQPQHF. The CDR3, as DNA: TGCGCCAGCAGCCCAGGACAGACGGGCAATCAGCCCCAGCATTTT.

V gene TRBV18 combines with J gene TRBJ2-7, with D unclear. V shed 3 bases and J shed 4 bases, with 10 bases lying between them. CDR3 size: 13 residues. CDR1 and CDR2 (germline): KGHSH, LQKENI. The CDR3 DNA is TGTGCCAGCTCACCCCCATCGTTGTACGAGCAGTACTTC. As protein: CASSPPSLYEQYF.

In this sample, this clonotype turned up a few times. This chain uses TRBV27 with TRBJ1-5, with TRBD1 identical over 9 bases. V gave up 5 bases and J gave up 7 bases; unmatched junction bases: 6. Germline CDR1 MNHEY, CDR2 SMNVEV (reference sequence). The CDR3 loop spans 14 amino acids. This chain's CDR3 is CASSTRTGEQPQHF. In nucleotides, the CDR3 is TGTGCCAGCAGTACCCGGACAGGGGAACAGCCCCAGCATTTT.

The genes are TRBV15 and TRBJ2-5, with D tentatively TRBD1 (6 bases). Trimming took 5 bases from V and 5 from J, leaving 15 bases between them. This CDR3 has 14 residues. The germline V gene encodes CDR1 LNHNV and CDR2 YYDKDF (reference sequence). The CDR3 DNA reads as TGTGCCACCAGCCAACAGGGTCGTAGGGAGACCCAGTACTTC. It specifies CATSQQGRRETQYF.

As concerns this clonotype: The conserved final phenylalanine or tryptophan is absent from the CDR3, which likely points to a read error. The chain combines TRBV7-2 with TRBJ2-1; D gene unclear. The V gene's germline CDR1 is SGHTA and CDR2 FQGNSA. Trimming took 4 bases from V and 0 from J, leaving 10 bases between them. CDR3 size: 15 residues. CDR3 region: CASSWRKSSYNEQFS. The CDR3 region has the DNA TGTGCCAGCAGCTGGCGGAAGAGCTCCTACAATGAGCAGTTCTCC.

The V gene is TRBV12-3 or TRBV12-4, the J gene TRBJ2-5; D remains ambiguous. V was trimmed by 7 bases and J by 2 bases, leaving 14 bases between them. This CDR3 spans 14 amino acids. CDR3 loop: CASNPEKDQETQYF. The CDR3 DNA is TGTGCCAGCAACCCGGAAAAGGATCAAGAGACCCAGTACTTC.

In DNA, the CDR3 is TGTGCCAGCAGCGTAGTTCAGGACTACGAGCAGTACTTC. Translation: CASSVVQDYEQYF. The rearrangement joins TRBV7-2 to TRBJ2-4; D gene ambiguous. The DNA end lines up better with TRBJ2-7; the J call may be wrong. Germline V CDR1 and CDR2: SGHTA, FQGNSA. The CDR3 loop spans 13 amino acids.

This chain connects TRBV6-5 to TRBJ2-7; 16 bases align to TRBD2. V trimming: 5 bases; J trimming: 10 bases; junction bases outside the gene matches: 8. This CDR3 region has 15 residues. The germline V gene encodes CDR1 MNHEY and CDR2 SVGAGI. CDR3 amino acids: CASSEGTSGREAQYF. The CDR3 bases are TGTGCCAGCAGTGAGGGGACTAGCGGGAGGGAGGCCCAGTACTTC.

The genes are TRBV7-3 and TRBJ1-2; D is ambiguous. The CDR3 has 13 amino acids. The V end lost 3 bases, the J end lost 4 bases, and 9 bases lay between the germline ends. Germline-derived CDR1 and CDR2 are SGHTA and FQGTGA. This chain's CDR3 is CASSFGEGYGYTF. CDR3 in DNA: TGTGCCAGCAGCTTCGGGGAGGGCTATGGCTACACCTTC.

The genes are TRBV6-6 and TRBJ2-7; 7 positions match TRBD1. The ends lost 6 bases at V and 0 bases at J; junction bases unmatched: 5. The germline CDR1 and CDR2 sequences are MNHNY and SVGAGI (reference sequence). The CDR3 consists of 14 residues. The CDR3 loop is CASRPGQRSYEQYF. The CDR3 DNA sequence: TGTGCCAGCAGGCCGGGACAGCGCTCCTACGAGCAGTACTTC.

Only a few counts were recorded for this clonotype. This chain joins TRBV5-1 and TRBJ2-5, with a possible D match to TRBD2 (5 bases). Germline assignment: CDR1 SGHRS and CDR2 YFSETQ. This CDR3 contains 15 residues. Trimming took 4 bases from V and 5 from J, leaving 18 bases between them. The CDR3 coding sequence is TGCGCCAGCAGCCTCGACGGGGTGCGCGGCGAGACCCAGTACTTC. Translation gives CASSLDGVRGETQYF.